This entry lists 20 T cell receptor beta chains sequenced from one sample in a study of T-cell memory formation after mild COVID-19. TCRdb re-called the 5' RACE reads with MiXCR, one entry per CDR3 protein. The table has about 260,000 distinct CDR3 sequences, about 17% seen once. The sequenced sample consisted of PBMCs or a T cell subset sorted from them (not recorded which). The source is a man younger than 30 who had mild COVID-19 (a few samples of this study predate the infection). Cell type and time point are not known.

The genes are TRBV6-5 and TRBJ1-5, with a weak D call TRBD1 (6 bases). Trimming removed 0 bases at V and 4 bases at J, with 10 bases between. Germline CDR1 MNHEY, CDR2 SVGAGI. This CDR3 region has 15 residues. The CDR3 coding sequence is TGTGCCAGCAGTTACTCGAGGGGGGAAAATCAGCCCCAGCATTTT. Residues: CASSYSRGENQPQHF.

The chain employs TRBV20-1 and TRBJ1-5, with a possible D match to TRBD1 (6 bases). Germline CDR1 and CDR2: DFQATT and SNEGSKA (reference sequence). This CDR3 is built from 15 residues. Trimming shortened V by 0 bases and J by 3 bases, and 12 bases separated the two germline ends. CDR3 DNA sequence: TGCAGTGCTAGAGATGCCGGGGGCACCAATCAGCCCCAGCATTTT. This sequence encodes CSARDAGGTNQPQHF.

This clonotype was counted only a few times. This rearrangement joins TRBV7-2 to TRBJ1-1; D is undetermined. Trimming left V 2 bases short and J 1 base short, with 11 bases between. Germline assignment: CDR1 SGHTA and CDR2 FQGNSA. The CDR3 is 15 amino acids. The CDR3 region has the DNA TGTGCCAGCAGCTTACTCGGGGTCCGGAACACTGAAGCTTTCTTT. Its translation: CASSLLGVRNTEAFF. Supplemented by reference TRBV7-2 and TRBJ1-1, the full variable domain reads GAGVSQSPSNKVTEKGKDVELRCDPISGHTALYWYRQSLGQGLEFLIYFQGNSAPDKSGLPSDRFSAERTGGSVSTLTIQRTQQEDSAVYLCASSLLGVRNTEAFFGQGTRLTVV.

The chain combines TRBV4-1 with TRBJ1-2; D unresolved. Trimming took 5 bases from V and 3 from J, leaving 16 bases between them. Germline V gene lookup returns CDR1 MGHRA and CDR2 YSYEKL. The CDR3 contains 15 residues. CDR3 bases: TGCGCCAGCAGCGGTATCACCCGTAAAGACTATGGCTACACCTTC. This gives the protein CASSGITRKDYGYTF.

This clonotype showed up just a few times. V and J are TRBV7-8 and TRBJ2-7; D gene unclear. CDR1 and CDR2 (germline): SGHVS, FQNEAQ. Trimming removed 2 bases from V and 3 bases from J, with 11 bases in between. This CDR3 has 14 residues. The DNA for the CDR3 is TGTGCCAGCAGCTTATGGGCAGGTGACTACGAGCAGTACGTC. It is translated as CASSLWAGDYEQYV.

This clonotype was seen a few times. CDR3: CASSVAVRGNEKLFF. CDR3 coding DNA: TGTGCCAGCAGCGTAGCGGTCAGGGGTAATGAAAAACTGTTTTTT. The chain joins TRBV9 to TRBJ1-4; D is perhaps TRBD1 (6 bases). The germline V and J ends were trimmed by 0 bases and 4 bases, with 10 bases remaining between them. Germline V gene lookup returns CDR1 SGDLS and CDR2 YYNGEE. The CDR3 loop spans 15 amino acids.

This chain links TRBV10-3 with TRBJ2-5; 7 bases agree with TRBD2. V dropped 5 bases and J dropped 4; count of bases not matched to a gene: 1. Germline V gene lookup returns CDR1 ENHRY and CDR2 SYGVKD. The CDR3 covers 12 residues. Here the CDR3 DNA reads TGTGCCATCAGTCGGGAGGCAGAGACCCAGTACTTC. This sequence encodes CAISREAETQYF.

Only a few counts were recorded for this clonotype. The rearrangement joins TRBV5-1 to TRBJ2-3, with a weak D call TRBD2 (6 bases). V gave up 1 base and J gave up 4 bases, with 16 bases separating them. Germline loops: CDR1 SGHRS, CDR2 YFSETQ. CDR3 length: 16 residues. In DNA form, the CDR3 reads TGCGCCAGCAGCTTGAACCCGGGGGTAGAATCAGATACGCAGTATTTT. Translation gives CASSLNPGVESDTQYF.

The gene calls are TRBV6-2 or TRBV6-3 and TRBJ2-7; TRBD1 aligns across 7 bases. Germline V gene sequence: CDR1 MNHEY, CDR2 SVGEGT. The CDR3 sequence is 12 residues long. The J segment lost 3 bases and the V segment lost 6 bases, leaving 2 bases of the junction unmatched. The CDR3 protein is CASRRDSYEQYV. For the CDR3, the DNA is TGTGCCAGCAGGAGGGACAGCTACGAGCAGTACGTC.

There are many counts of this clonotype. This sequence joins TRBV4-1 and TRBJ1-1, with D unresolved. This CDR3 is 13 amino acids long. V shed 4 bases and J shed 1 base, with 7 bases lying between them. The germline V gene encodes CDR1 MGHRA and CDR2 YSYEKL. The CDR3 spells CASSLLWNTEAFF. CDR3 coding DNA: TGCGCCAGCAGCCTCCTCTGGAACACTGAAGCTTTCTTT.

This clonotype was found a few times. The V call is TRBV18, the J call TRBJ2-7, with no clear D. V lost 2 bases and J lost 7, with 12 bases in between. Looked up from germline, CDR1 is KGHSH and CDR2 is LQKENI. The CDR3 totals 13 residues. The DNA for the CDR3 is TGTGCCAGCTCACCAGGTCCCCCGGGTGAGCAGTACTTC. Encoded protein: CASSPGPPGEQYF. Full variable domain (missing parts from reference TRBV18 and TRBJ2-7): NAGVMQNPRHLVRRRGQEARLRCSPMKGHSHVYWYRQLPEEGLKFMVYLQKENIIDESGMPKERFSAEFPKEGPSILRIQQVVRGDSAAYFCASSPGPPGEQYFGPGTRLTVT.

The CDR3 region is CASSQETSSNQPQHF. CDR3 sequence (DNA): TGCGCCAGCAGCCAAGAAACAAGTAGCAATCAGCCCCAGCATTTT. V and J are TRBV4-3 and TRBJ1-5, with D unresolved. Germline CDR1 LGHNA, CDR2 YSLEER. This CDR3 has 15 residues. Between the trimmed V and J ends, which lost 0 bases and 0 bases, there was a span of 6 bases.

The chain uses TRBV5-1 and TRBJ2-7; 9 bases fit TRBD1. The germline CDR1 and CDR2 sequences are SGHRS and YFSETQ. The CDR3 is 15 amino acids. J lost 2 bases, V lost 6 bases, and 9 bases had no gene match. The CDR3 region is CASTSDRGGPYEQYF. The CDR3 region has the DNA TGCGCCAGCACCTCGGACAGGGGAGGACCCTACGAGCAGTACTTC.

The chain couples TRBV4-3 to TRBJ2-3; 8 bases agree with TRBD1. CDR1 is LGHNA and CDR2 is YSLEER in the germline V gene. The V segment lost 0 bases and the J segment 4 bases; nucleotides outside the gene matches: 9. The CDR3 totals 17 residues. The CDR3 region is CASSQDGQGSSADTQYF. CDR3 DNA: TGCGCCAGCAGCCAAGATGGACAGGGAAGCAGTGCAGATACGCAGTATTTT.

This chain connects TRBV24-1 to TRBJ1-2; TRBD1 is a possible D gene (5 bases). This CDR3 has 14 residues. Deletions cut 3 bases from V and 8 bases from J, with 15 bases between. Germline V gene data show CDR1 as KGHDR and CDR2 as SFDVKD. CDR3 in DNA: TGTGCCACCAGTGATCGGGGGGTGATAGGCGGCTACACCTTC. Protein: CATSDRGVIGGYTF.

A few counts support this clonotype. This chain connects TRBV2 to TRBJ2-7, with 8 nucleotides matching TRBD1. CDR3 size: 14 residues. Germline CDR1 SNHLY, CDR2 FYNNEI. J lost 2 bases, V lost 6 bases, and 6 bases had no gene match. The CDR3 reads CASSAGRGPYEQYV. For the CDR3, the DNA is TGTGCCAGCAGCGCCGGCAGGGGGCCCTACGAGCAGTACGTC.

The gene calls are TRBV5-1 and TRBJ1-2, with TRBD1 matching over 7 bases. CDR3 length equals 16 residues. Germline V gene lookup returns CDR1 SGHRS and CDR2 YFSETQ. Trimming removed 5 bases from V and 7 bases from J; junction bases left unmatched: 17. CDR3 residues: CASSSRQGALAGGYTF. The CDR3 nucleotides read TGCGCCAGCAGTTCCCGACAGGGCGCCCTCGCCGGTGGCTACACCTTC.

This clonotype has a handful of counts. V gene TRBV7-2 combines with J gene TRBJ2-3; 9 bases are shared with TRBD2. Germline V gene data show CDR1 as SGHTA and CDR2 as FQGNSA. Trimming at V came to 2 bases and at J to 4 bases, leaving 10 bases not matched to a gene. The length of the CDR3 is 17 residues. CDR3 protein: CASSLRSVGGGADTQYF. CDR3 DNA sequence: TGTGCCAGCAGCTTAAGATCTGTCGGCGGGGGGGCAGATACGCAGTATTTT.

V gene TRBV7-8 combines with J gene TRBJ2-1; 8 bases are shared with TRBD1. This CDR3 has 13 residues. Germline CDR1 is SGHVS and CDR2 is FQNEAQ. V shed 6 bases and J 6 bases; nucleotides not matched to a gene: 4. Here the CDR3 reads CASSQGAVNEQFF. The CDR3 coding sequence is TGTGCCAGCAGTCAGGGGGCGGTCAATGAGCAGTTCTTC. Using reference TRBV7-8 and TRBJ2-1 for the parts outside the CDR3, the full variable domain is GAGVSQSPRYKVAKRGQDVALRCDPISGHVSLFWYQQALGQGPEFLTYFQNEAQLDKSGLPSDRFFAERPEGSVSTLKIQRTQQEDSAVYLCASSQGAVNEQFFGPGTRLTVL.

This clonotype turned up a few times. The DNA of the CDR3 is TGTGCCAGCAGTAGTACCGGGACTAGCGGGGGTGAGCAGTACTTC. Its protein is CASSSTGTSGGEQYF. The J gene is TRBJ2-7, the V gene TRBV12-3 or TRBV12-4, with 14 bases lining up with TRBD2. V was pared by 5 bases and J by 7 bases, with 7 bases of the junction left unmatched. This CDR3 has 15 amino acids.